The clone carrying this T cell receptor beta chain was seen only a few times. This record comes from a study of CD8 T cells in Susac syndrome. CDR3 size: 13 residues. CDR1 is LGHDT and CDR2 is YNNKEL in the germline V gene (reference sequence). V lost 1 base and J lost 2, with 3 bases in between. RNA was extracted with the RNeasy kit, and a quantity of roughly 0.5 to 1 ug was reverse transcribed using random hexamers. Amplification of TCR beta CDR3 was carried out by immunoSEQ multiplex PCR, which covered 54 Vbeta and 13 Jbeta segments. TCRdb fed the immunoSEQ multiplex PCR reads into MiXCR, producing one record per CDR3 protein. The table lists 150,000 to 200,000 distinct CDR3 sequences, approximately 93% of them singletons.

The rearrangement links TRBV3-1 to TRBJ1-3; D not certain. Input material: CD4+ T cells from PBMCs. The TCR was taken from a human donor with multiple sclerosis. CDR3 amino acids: CASSQGAGNTIYF. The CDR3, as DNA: TGTGCCAGCAGCCAAGGGGCTGGAAACACCATATATTTT.